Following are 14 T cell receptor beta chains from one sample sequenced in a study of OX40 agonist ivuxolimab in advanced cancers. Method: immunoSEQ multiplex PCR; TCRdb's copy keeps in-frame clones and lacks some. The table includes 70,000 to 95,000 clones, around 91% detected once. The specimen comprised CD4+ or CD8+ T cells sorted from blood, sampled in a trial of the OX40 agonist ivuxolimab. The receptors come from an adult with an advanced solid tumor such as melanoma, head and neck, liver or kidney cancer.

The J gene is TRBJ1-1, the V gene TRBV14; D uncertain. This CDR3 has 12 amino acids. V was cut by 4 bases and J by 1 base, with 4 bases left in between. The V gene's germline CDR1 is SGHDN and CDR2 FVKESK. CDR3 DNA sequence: TGTGCCAGCAGCCGTCGGAACACTGAAGCTTTCTTT. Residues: CASSRRNTEAFF.

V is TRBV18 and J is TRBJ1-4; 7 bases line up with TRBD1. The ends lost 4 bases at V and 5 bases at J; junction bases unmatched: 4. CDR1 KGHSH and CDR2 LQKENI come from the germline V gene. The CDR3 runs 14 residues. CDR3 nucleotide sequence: TGTGCCAGCTCACACGACAGGGAAAATGAAAAACTGTTTTTT. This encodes CASSHDRENEKLFF.

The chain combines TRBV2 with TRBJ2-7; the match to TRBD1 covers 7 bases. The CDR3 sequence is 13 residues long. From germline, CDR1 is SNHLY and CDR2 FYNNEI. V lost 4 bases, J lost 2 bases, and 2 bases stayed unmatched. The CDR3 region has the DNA TGTGCCAGCAGTGGACAGGGAACCTACGAGCAGTACGTC. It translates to CASSGQGTYEQYV.

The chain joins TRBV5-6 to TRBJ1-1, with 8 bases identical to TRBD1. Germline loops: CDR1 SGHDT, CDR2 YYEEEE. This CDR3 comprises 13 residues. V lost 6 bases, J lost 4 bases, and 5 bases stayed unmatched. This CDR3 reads CASTGQGRTEAFF. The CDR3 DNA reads TGTGCCAGCACCGGACAGGGCCGCACTGAAGCTTTCTTT.

The CDR3 region is CASSLNGPHENTIYF. The CDR3 DNA sequence: TGTGCCAGCAGCTTGAACGGTCCTCATGAGAACACCATATATTTT. The V and J genes are TRBV7-9 and TRBJ1-3, with no clear D. Germline V gene data show CDR1 as SEHNR and CDR2 as FQNEAQ (reference sequence). Trimming left V 3 bases short and J 7 bases short, with 16 bases between. CDR3 length: 15 amino acids.

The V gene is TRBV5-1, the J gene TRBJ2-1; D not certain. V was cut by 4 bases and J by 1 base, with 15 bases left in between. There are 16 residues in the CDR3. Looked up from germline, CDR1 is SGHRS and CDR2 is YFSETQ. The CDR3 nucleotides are TGCGCCAGCAGCCCCCTGGCGGCCGAGTCCTACAATGAGCAGTTCTTC. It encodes CASSPLAAESYNEQFF.

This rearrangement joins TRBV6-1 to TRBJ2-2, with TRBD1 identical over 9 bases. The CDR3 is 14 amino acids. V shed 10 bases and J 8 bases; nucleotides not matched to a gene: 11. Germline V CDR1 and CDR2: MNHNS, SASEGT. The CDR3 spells CATLPGQGTGELFF. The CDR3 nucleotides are TGTGCCACCCTCCCTGGACAGGGGACAGGGGAGCTGTTTTTT.

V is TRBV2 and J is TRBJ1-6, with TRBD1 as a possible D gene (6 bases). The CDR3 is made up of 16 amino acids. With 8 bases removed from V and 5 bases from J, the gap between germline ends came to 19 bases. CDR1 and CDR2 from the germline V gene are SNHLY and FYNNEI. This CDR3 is CASASRGGFNNSPLHF. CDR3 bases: TGTGCCAGCGCGTCACGAGGGGGGTTCAATAATTCACCCCTCCACTTT.

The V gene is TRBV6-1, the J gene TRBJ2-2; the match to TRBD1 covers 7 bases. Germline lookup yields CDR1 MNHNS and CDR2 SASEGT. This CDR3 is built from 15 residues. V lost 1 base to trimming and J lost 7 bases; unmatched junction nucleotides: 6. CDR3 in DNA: TGTGCCAGCAGTGAAGAGGGCCAGGGGGTCGGGGAGCTGTTTTTT. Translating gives CASSEEGQGVGELFF.

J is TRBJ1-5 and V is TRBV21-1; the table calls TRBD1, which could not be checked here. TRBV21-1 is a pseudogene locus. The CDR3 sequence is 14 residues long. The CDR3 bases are TGTGCCAGCAGCTCGGGACAGGGAGGTCAGCCCCAGCATTTT. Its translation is CASSSGQGGQPQHF.

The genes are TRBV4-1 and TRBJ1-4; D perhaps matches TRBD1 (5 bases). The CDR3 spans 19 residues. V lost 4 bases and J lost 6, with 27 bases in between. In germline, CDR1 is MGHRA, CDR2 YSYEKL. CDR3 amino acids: CASSPPPGREAGFYEKLFF. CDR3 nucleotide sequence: TGCGCCAGCAGCCCCCCTCCGGGCAGGGAGGCAGGTTTTTATGAAAAACTGTTTTTT.

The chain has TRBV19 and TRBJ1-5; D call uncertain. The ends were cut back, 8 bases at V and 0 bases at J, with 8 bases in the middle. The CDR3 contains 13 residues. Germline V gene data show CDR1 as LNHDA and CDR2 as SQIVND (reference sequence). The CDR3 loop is CASGRNSNQPQHF. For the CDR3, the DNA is TGTGCCAGTGGCCGGAATAGCAATCAGCCCCAGCATTTT.

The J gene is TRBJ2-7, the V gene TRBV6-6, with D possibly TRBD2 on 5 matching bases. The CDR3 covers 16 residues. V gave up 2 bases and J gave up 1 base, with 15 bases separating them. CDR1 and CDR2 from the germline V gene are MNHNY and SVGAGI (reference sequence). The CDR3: CASSYAGTSKSYEQYF. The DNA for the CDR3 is TGTGCCAGCAGTTACGCGGGTACGAGCAAGTCCTACGAGCAGTACTTC.

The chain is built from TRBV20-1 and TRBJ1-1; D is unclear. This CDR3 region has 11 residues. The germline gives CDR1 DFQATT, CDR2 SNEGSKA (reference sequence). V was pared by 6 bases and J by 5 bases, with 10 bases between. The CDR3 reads CSAYSGTEAFF. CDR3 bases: TGCAGTGCCTACAGTGGGACTGAAGCTTTCTTT.